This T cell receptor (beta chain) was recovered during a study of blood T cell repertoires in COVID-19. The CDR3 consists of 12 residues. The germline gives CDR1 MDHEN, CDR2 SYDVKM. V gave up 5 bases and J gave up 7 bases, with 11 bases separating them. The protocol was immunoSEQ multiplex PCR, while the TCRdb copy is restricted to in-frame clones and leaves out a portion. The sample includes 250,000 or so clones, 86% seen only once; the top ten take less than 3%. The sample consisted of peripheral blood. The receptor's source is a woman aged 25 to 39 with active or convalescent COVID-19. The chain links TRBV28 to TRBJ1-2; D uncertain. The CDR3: CASSLNPGGYTF. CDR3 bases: TGTGCCAGCAGTCTTAATCCGGGTGGCTACACCTTC.